Reported below is one T cell receptor (beta chain). The record originates from a study of blood T cell repertoires in COVID-19. Study summary: The cDNA or gDNA used as material had been derived from T cells, B-cell-depleted T cells, or PBMCs.

Per the original data handling: Estimates of nucleated cell counts were drawn from the amplification of reference gene primers. Data came from immunoSEQ multiplex PCR; TCRdb stores just in-frame clones and leaves some out. The V and J calls and clone size come from that table; D and trimming were worked out from the DNA. The data show hundreds of thousands of clones, approximately 87% seen once. This TCR came from a woman aged 45-59 years who had recovered from COVID-19. The material sequenced was peripheral blood.

The CDR3 DNA reads TGTGCCAGCAGCGCCCCCCTTATGAGGCGAAAGTACCAAGAGACCCAGTACTTC. Its translation: CASSAPLMRRKYQETQYF. The rearrangement joins TRBV5-8 to TRBJ2-5, with unresolved D. CDR1 SGHTS and CDR2 YDEGEE come from the germline V gene. Trimming stripped 4 bases from V and 0 bases from J, with 22 bases between. The length of the CDR3 is 18 residues.